The 8 T cell receptor beta chains reported below all come from one sample, sequenced in a study of identical twins. From the 5' RACE reads, TCRdb called clonotypes with MiXCR, one entry per CDR3 protein. The sample contains more than 250,000 distinct CDR3 sequences, more than 6.5% of which appear only once. The same data also went into a second study, on yellow fever vaccine responses in identical twins.

The sequenced sample consisted of memory (CD45RO+) T cells sorted from blood. The receptors were sampled from a woman between 18 and 29 years old in good health.

This clonotype was seen only a few times. The CDR3 coding sequence is TGTGCCAGCAACCGTGAGGGCCAAGGCTACGAGCAGTACTTC. This gives the protein CASNREGQGYEQYF. The chain couples TRBV7-2 to TRBJ2-7; D may be TRBD2 (5 bases). Trimming left V 7 bases short and J 3 bases short, with 16 bases between. CDR3 length: 14 amino acids. The V gene's germline CDR1 is SGHTA and CDR2 FQGNSA.

This clonotype was observed many times. The chain links TRBV11-2 to TRBJ2-1; possible D gene TRBD2, 6 bases. The germline V and J ends were trimmed by 3 bases and 3 bases, with 9 bases remaining between them. The germline CDR1 and CDR2 sequences are SGHAT and FQNNGV. The CDR3 is made up of 14 amino acids. CDR3 amino acids: CASSLGTVYNEQFF. Written as DNA, the CDR3 is TGTGCCAGCAGCTTGGGGACTGTCTACAATGAGCAGTTCTTC.

This clonotype was picked up a small number of times. The chain employs TRBV11-2 and TRBJ2-5; maybe TRBD1 (6 bases). The CDR3 runs 15 residues. The ends were cut back, 6 bases at V and 1 base at J, with 15 bases in the middle. CDR1 SGHAT and CDR2 FQNNGV come from the germline V gene. The CDR3 sequence: CASSLTGTPQETQYF. In nucleotides, the CDR3 is TGTGCCAGCAGTCTTACCGGGACACCCCAAGAGACCCAGTACTTC. The full variable domain, with the rest looked up from reference TRBV11-2 and TRBJ2-5, is EAGVAQSPRYKIIEKRQSVAFWCNPISGHATLYWYQQILGQGPKLLIQFQNNGVVDDSQLPKDRFSAERLKGVDSTLKIQPAKLEDSAVYLCASSLTGTPQETQYFGPGTRLLVL.

This clonotype came up a few times. The chain uses TRBV7-6 and TRBJ2-2; 8 positions agree with TRBD1. The CDR3 has 16 amino acids. With V trimmed by 5 bases and J by 1 base, 6 bases remained unmatched. Germline CDR1 is SGHVS and CDR2 is FNYEAQ. The CDR3 is CASSPLGTGNTGELFF. The CDR3, as DNA: TGTGCCAGCAGCCCGCTCGGGACAGGGAACACCGGGGAGCTGTTTTTT.

The J gene is TRBJ2-3, the V gene TRBV5-6; 8 positions match TRBD2. The germline V gene has CDR1 SGHDT and CDR2 YYEEEE. The CDR3 covers 16 residues. J lost 0 bases, V lost 3 bases, and 6 bases had no gene match. The CDR3 bases are TGTGCCAGCAGCTGGGGGGCTAGCGGGAGCACAGATACGCAGTATTTT. This codes for CASSWGASGSTDTQYF.

This clonotype appeared a few times. The chain uses TRBV20-1 and TRBJ1-2; D is unclear. The CDR3 has 13 amino acids. V was trimmed by 0 bases and J by 8 bases, leaving 13 bases between them. CDR1 is DFQATT and CDR2 is SNEGSKA in the germline V gene (reference sequence). Here the CDR3 reads CSARDPRERGYTF. In nucleotides, the CDR3 is TGCAGTGCTAGAGACCCCCGGGAGCGCGGCTACACCTTC.

This clonotype was counted a few times. The V gene is TRBV12-3 or TRBV12-4, the J gene TRBJ1-5; D not resolved. The CDR3 sequence is 13 residues long. The ends were cut back, 5 bases at V and 3 bases at J, with 8 bases in the middle. The chain's CDR3 is CASSPGINQPQHF. DNA for the CDR3: TGTGCCAGCAGTCCGGGAATCAATCAGCCCCAGCATTTT.

This clonotype was counted ten times or more. The J gene is TRBJ2-1, the V gene TRBV12-3 or TRBV12-4; 9 nucleotides match TRBD1. The CDR3 totals 15 residues. V shed 5 bases, J shed 4 bases, and the junction held 6 bases outside the gene matches. CDR3 DNA sequence: TGTGCCAGCAGTGCCGGGACAGGGACTTACAATGAGCAGTTCTTC. This codes for CASSAGTGTYNEQFF.